A single sample is the source of the 31 T cell receptor beta chains below, sequenced in a study of blood T cell repertoires in COVID-19. Clones were sequenced by immunoSEQ multiplex PCR, and TCRdb holds only the in-frame ones, with some missing. The top ten clones hold roughly 12% of a sample with roughly 300,000 clones, 86% of them seen once. Source material: peripheral blood. These receptor sequences come from a woman aged 25 to 39 with COVID-19, enrolled during active disease.

The chain employs TRBV28 and TRBJ1-2; D is uncertain. This CDR3 has 13 amino acids. The V end was cut by 1 base, the J end by 4 bases, with 7 bases between. Germline V gives CDR1 MDHEN, CDR2 SYDVKM. The CDR3 here is CASSLSGLYGYTF. Written as DNA, the CDR3 is TGTGCCAGCAGTTTATCAGGTCTCTATGGCTACACCTTC.

The V gene is TRBV5-1, the J gene TRBJ2-7; D perhaps matches TRBD2 (6 bases). The CDR3 is 16 amino acids. V dropped 0 bases and J dropped 2 bases, with 15 bases sitting between them. Germline V gives CDR1 SGHRS, CDR2 YFSETQ. This CDR3 is CASSLAGGDIAYEQYF. DNA for the CDR3: TGCGCCAGCAGCTTGGCCGGCGGGGATATCGCCTACGAGCAGTACTTC.

J is TRBJ2-3 and V is TRBV7-9; 15 nucleotides align to TRBD2. This CDR3 comprises 17 residues. With V trimmed by 5 bases and J by 3 bases, 6 bases remained unmatched. Germline V gene sequence: CDR1 SEHNR, CDR2 FQNEAQ (reference sequence). CDR3: CASSARTSGGATDTQYF. Written as DNA, the CDR3 is TGTGCCAGCAGCGCCCGGACTAGCGGGGGGGCGACAGATACGCAGTATTTT. Using reference TRBV7-9 and TRBJ2-3 for the parts outside the CDR3, the full variable domain is DTGVSQNPRHKITKRGQNVTFRCDPISEHNRLYWYRQTLGQGPEFLTYFQNEAQLEKSRLLSDRFSAERPKGSFSTLEIQRTEQGDSAMYLCASSARTSGGATDTQYFGPGTRLTVL.

The V and J genes are TRBV5-4 and TRBJ2-7; D remains ambiguous. The CDR3 loop spans 13 amino acids. Germline-derived CDR1 and CDR2 are SGHNT and YYREEE (reference sequence). V was clipped by 0 bases and J by 3 bases, with 7 bases between them. The CDR3 spells CASSLGEYYEQYF. CDR3 bases: TGTGCCAGCAGCTTGGGCGAGTACTACGAGCAGTACTTC.

The gene calls are TRBV19 and TRBJ1-6, with D perhaps TRBD1 (6 bases). This CDR3 contains 16 residues. In germline, CDR1 is LNHDA, CDR2 SQIVND (reference sequence). V was pared by 3 bases and J by 1 base, with 10 bases between. The CDR3 DNA sequence: TGTGCCAGTAGTATGTACAGGGTATCCTATAATTCACCCCTCCACTTT. Translated, it gives CASSMYRVSYNSPLHF.

CDR3 in DNA: TGTGCCAGCAGTTACACAGGGCGGATGAACACTGAAGCTTTCTTT. It yields the protein CASSYTGRMNTEAFF. This chain uses TRBV6-5 with TRBJ1-1; D possibly corresponds to TRBD1 (6 bases). CDR1 MNHEY and CDR2 SVGAGI come from the germline V gene. V lost 2 bases to trimming and J lost 0 bases, with 10 bases between them. There are 15 residues in the CDR3.

The chain links TRBV7-7 to TRBJ2-5, with 8 bases matching TRBD1. V gave up 5 bases and J gave up 2 bases; unmatched junction bases: 4. CDR3 length equals 14 residues. Germline V CDR1 and CDR2: SSHAT, FNYEAQ (reference sequence). Here the CDR3 reads CASSHTGGQETQYF. DNA of the CDR3: TGTGCCAGCAGCCATACAGGGGGGCAAGAGACCCAGTACTTC. Using reference TRBV7-7 and TRBJ2-5 for the parts outside the CDR3, the full variable domain is GAGVSQSPRYKVTKRGQDVTLRCDPISSHATLYWYQQALGQGPEFLTYFNYEAQPDKSGLPSDRFSAERPEGSISTLTIQRTEQRDSAMYRCASSHTGGQETQYFGPGTRLLVL.

The chain is built from TRBV3-1 (or the pseudogene TRBV3-2) and TRBJ2-7, with unresolved D. The V end was cut by 1 base, the J end by 7 bases, with 5 bases between. Germline CDR1 reads LGHDT; CDR2 reads YNNKEL (reference sequence). This CDR3 is built from 11 residues. DNA of the CDR3: TGTGCCAGCAGCCAAGCGACAGAGCAGTACTTC. Protein product: CASSQATEQYF.

The rearrangement uses TRBV7-9 and TRBJ2-7, with 9 bases aligning to TRBD2. The V gene end was trimmed by 2 bases and the J gene end by 0 bases; junction bases not matched to a gene: 11. The CDR3 has 18 amino acids. The V gene's germline CDR1 is SEHNR and CDR2 FQNEAQ (reference sequence). CDR3 sequence reads: CASSLTPPNSGGSYEQYF. The DNA for the CDR3 is TGTGCCAGCAGCTTAACCCCACCCAATAGCGGGGGCTCCTACGAGCAGTACTTC.

This clone was found a few times. This rearrangement joins TRBV2 to TRBJ1-2, with a weak D call TRBD1 (5 bases). Germline V gene data show CDR1 as SNHLY and CDR2 as FYNNEI. This CDR3 contains 15 residues. V was trimmed by 2 bases and J by 7 bases, leaving 17 bases between them. CDR3 sequence reads: CASSEWAGLPGGYTF. CDR3 DNA: TGTGCCAGCAGTGAATGGGCAGGGCTTCCCGGTGGCTACACCTTC.

V usage is TRBV27 and J usage is TRBJ1-2, with D unclear. V lost 2 bases, J lost 3 bases, and 10 bases lay in between. CDR1 MNHEY and CDR2 SMNVEV come from the germline V gene (reference sequence). The CDR3 is 14 amino acids. The CDR3 loop is CASSLGGSDYGYTF. In DNA, the CDR3 is TGTGCCAGCAGTTTAGGTGGGAGTGACTATGGCTACACCTTC.

The chain carries TRBV27 and TRBJ1-5, with TRBD1 matching 7 bases. The CDR3 is 14 amino acids. The germline V gene encodes CDR1 MNHEY and CDR2 SMNVEV (reference sequence). The ends lost 6 bases at V and 3 bases at J; junction bases unmatched: 5. CDR3 sequence: CASSIGTVNQPQHF. CDR3 DNA sequence: TGTGCCAGCAGCATAGGGACAGTCAATCAGCCCCAGCATTTT.

The chain combines TRBV3-1 (or the pseudogene TRBV3-2) with TRBJ2-1; 8 bases are shared with TRBD2. This CDR3 comprises 15 residues. Germline V gives CDR1 LGHDT, CDR2 YNNKEL (reference sequence). V trimming: 4 bases; J trimming: 4 bases; junction bases outside the gene matches: 6. The CDR3 DNA follows: TGTGCCAGCAGCCTTTTAGCGGGGAGGTACAATGAGCAGTTCTTC. Protein product: CASSLLAGRYNEQFF.

V gene TRBV4-1 combines with J gene TRBJ2-7; 7 bases match TRBD2. The CDR3 spans 14 residues. Germline V lookup: CDR1 MGHRA, CDR2 YSYEKL. Trimming removed 4 bases from V and 0 bases from J; junction bases left unmatched: 3. CDR3 protein: CASSLPGGSYEQYF. The CDR3, as DNA: TGCGCCAGCAGCCTCCCGGGGGGCTCCTACGAGCAGTACTTC.

This sequence joins TRBV6-2 or TRBV6-3 and TRBJ2-7, with TRBD1 identical over 10 bases. Unmatched junction bases numbered 4, after V lost 5 bases and J lost 0 bases. The CDR3 has 15 residues. Germline CDR1 is MNHEY and CDR2 is SVGEGT. CDR3: CASSPWTGGSYEQYF. The CDR3, as DNA: TGTGCCAGCAGTCCCTGGACAGGGGGCTCCTACGAGCAGTACTTC.

J is TRBJ2-7 and V is TRBV3-1 (or the pseudogene TRBV3-2); 8 bases line up with TRBD1. Germline trimming cut 8 bases from V and 7 bases from J; bases unmatched to any gene: 10. The CDR3 is 13 amino acids. CDR1 LGHDT and CDR2 YNNKEL come from the germline V gene (reference sequence). CDR3 amino acids: CASSRDRLGEQYF. CDR3 sequence (DNA): TGTGCCAGCTCCCGGGACAGGTTGGGTGAGCAGTACTTC.

The chain carries TRBV5-8 and TRBJ2-3, with 10 nucleotides matching TRBD2. Germline values: CDR1 SGHTS, CDR2 YDEGEE. The trim removed 4 bases at V and 0 bases at J, leaving 8 bases unmatched. The CDR3 is 17 residues long. This CDR3 is CASSRITLAGSTDTQYF. The CDR3 nucleotides are TGTGCCAGCAGCCGAATTACACTAGCGGGGAGCACAGATACGCAGTATTTT.

This chain joins TRBV5-1 and TRBJ1-1; a weak D match, TRBD1 (6 bases). Trimming took 1 base from V and 4 from J, leaving 11 bases between them. This CDR3 spans 14 amino acids. Germline CDR1 and CDR2: SGHRS and YFSETQ. This CDR3 reads CASSLQTGSTEAFF. Written as DNA, the CDR3 is TGCGCCAGCAGCTTGCAAACAGGGTCCACTGAAGCTTTCTTT.

The chain couples TRBV19 to TRBJ2-5; 10 positions agree with TRBD2. J was trimmed by 5 bases and V by 9 bases; bases with no gene match: 12. CDR1 LNHDA and CDR2 SQIVND come from the germline V gene (reference sequence). The CDR3 is 15 amino acids. Written as DNA, the CDR3 is TGTGCCAGCCGCAGGACTAGCGGCCGCCTGGAGACCCAGTACTTC. Translated: CASRRTSGRLETQYF.

The V call is TRBV6-5, the J call TRBJ1-4, with TRBD1 matching over 7 bases. V shed 7 bases and J 5 bases; nucleotides not matched to a gene: 7. CDR3 length equals 14 residues. The germline gives CDR1 MNHEY, CDR2 SVGAGI. The DNA for the CDR3 is TGTGCCAGCAAGCGACAGGGAGCGAATGAAAAACTGTTTTTT. It translates to CASKRQGANEKLFF.

This clone was found a few times. V and J are TRBV19 and TRBJ2-2; 7 nucleotides align to TRBD1. J was trimmed by 5 bases and V by 11 bases; bases with no gene match: 5. Germline V gene sequence: CDR1 LNHDA, CDR2 SQIVND (reference sequence). CDR3 length equals 12 residues. The CDR3 region is CAGKQGTGELFF. Written as DNA, the CDR3 is TGTGCCGGAAAACAGGGGACCGGGGAGCTGTTTTTT.

The chain has TRBV19 and TRBJ2-5, with a possible D match to TRBD2 (7 bases). The V end lost 7 bases, the J end lost 1 base, and 19 bases lay between the germline ends. The CDR3 consists of 16 residues. Germline loops: CDR1 LNHDA, CDR2 SQIVND (reference sequence). In DNA, the CDR3 is TGTGCCAGTACCTCCAGGGGAGCGGGGTCCCAAGAGACCCAGTACTTC. The encoded protein is CASTSRGAGSQETQYF.

The rearrangement uses TRBV4-1 and TRBJ2-1; TRBD2 agrees at 9 bases. Germline V gives CDR1 MGHRA, CDR2 YSYEKL. Trimming at V came to 2 bases and at J to 8 bases, leaving 4 bases not matched to a gene. The CDR3 consists of 14 residues. The DNA of the CDR3 is TGCGCCAGCAGCCAACAGCGGGGGGACGATGAGCAGTTCTTC. Protein product: CASSQQRGDDEQFF.

The chain links TRBV6-5 to TRBJ2-5; D is unclear. The germline gives CDR1 MNHEY, CDR2 SVGAGI. V shed 11 bases and J shed 4 bases, with 17 bases lying between them. The length of the CDR3 is 13 residues. The CDR3 bases are TGTGCCGGCTCCCGGGTGCCGGGAGAGACCCAGTACTTC. Its translation: CAGSRVPGETQYF.

The rearrangement joins TRBV3-1 (or the pseudogene TRBV3-2) to TRBJ2-5, with TRBD1 as a possible D gene (6 bases). The length of the CDR3 is 13 residues. Germline V CDR1 and CDR2: LGHDT, YNNKEL (reference sequence). V lost 5 bases and J 7 bases, leaving 14 bases between the germline ends. CDR3 sequence: CASSRGTMGTQYF. The CDR3 DNA reads as TGTGCCAGCAGCAGGGGGACAATGGGGACCCAGTACTTC.

This chain joins TRBV24-1 and TRBJ2-3; 7 bases map to TRBD1. Germline CDR1 KGHDR, CDR2 SFDVKD. The junction had 6 bases not matched to a gene; V was cut back by 3 bases and J by 4 bases. This CDR3 is 15 amino acids long. The CDR3 coding sequence is TGTGCCACCAGTGATCATGGGACAGCGGCAGATACGCAGTATTTT. Translating gives CATSDHGTAADTQYF.

V and J are TRBV2 and TRBJ1-2; TRBD1 might be the D (5 bases). Trimming removed 6 bases at V and 8 bases at J, with 22 bases between. Looked up from germline, CDR1 is SNHLY and CDR2 is FYNNEI. The CDR3 runs 15 residues. The CDR3 DNA reads as TGTGCCAGCAGGGAACCTTCCCCCAGGGCTTCCGGCTACACCTTC. This gives the protein CASREPSPRASGYTF.

The chain links TRBV19 to TRBJ1-5; D is possibly TRBD1 (6 bases). The CDR3 loop spans 13 amino acids. Per the germline V gene, CDR1 is LNHDA and CDR2 is SQIVND (reference sequence). V shed 1 base and J shed 7 bases, with 8 bases lying between them. The CDR3 loop is CASSIVGAQPQHF. The CDR3 nucleotides read TGTGCCAGTAGTATAGTGGGGGCCCAGCCCCAGCATTTT.

The chain is built from TRBV6-5 and TRBJ1-2, with TRBD1 as a possible D gene (6 bases). The germline V gene has CDR1 MNHEY and CDR2 SVGAGI. V lost 6 bases, J lost 2 bases, and 16 bases lay in between. The CDR3 runs to 15 residues. CDR3 in amino acids: CASSRGGQGNYGYTF. The CDR3 coding sequence is TGTGCCAGCAGCCGGGGGGGGCAGGGGAACTATGGCTACACCTTC.

The chain links TRBV12-5 to TRBJ2-3; 12 nucleotides agree with TRBD2. The CDR3 has 16 amino acids. CDR1 is LGHNT and CDR2 is FRNRAP in the germline V gene. J gave up 6 bases and V 5 bases, and 9 bases lay outside the gene matches. The DNA of the CDR3 is TGTGCTAGTGGTAGGGGTCTAGCGGGGGGGCCGGATACGCAGTATTTT. Its protein product is CASGRGLAGGPDTQYF.

This chain uses TRBV5-1 with TRBJ1-4; a weak D match, TRBD1 (6 bases). This CDR3 is 15 amino acids long. The V gene's germline CDR1 is SGHRS and CDR2 YFSETQ. V gave up 4 bases and J gave up 8 bases, with 18 bases separating them. CDR3: CASSRDGTTREKLFF. The CDR3 nucleotides are TGCGCCAGCAGCCGGGACGGGACAACTAGAGAAAAACTGTTTTTT.